This T cell receptor beta chain was sequenced during a study of blood T cell repertoires in COVID-19. Study-level information: Samples of COVID-19 (acute and convalescent) were obtained from the United States, Italy and Spain. PBMCs, B-cell-depleted T cells, or T cells provided the cDNA or gDNA that made up the material.

Sequencing was performed with immunoSEQ multiplex PCR; in TCRdb, only in-frame clones are kept and a portion is missing. The sample carries roughly 280,000 clones, 85% to 90% recorded once. Recruited during active infection, patients (from Seattle) were subsequently followed longitudinally. V was clipped by 2 bases and J by 8 bases, with 12 bases between them. Germline-derived CDR1 and CDR2 are SEHNR and FQNEAQ (reference sequence). The CDR3 spans 13 residues. The material sequenced was peripheral blood. This sequence was found in a woman in her twenties or thirties with COVID-19, enrolled during active disease. V is TRBV7-9 and J is TRBJ1-2; D possibly corresponds to TRBD1 (6 bases). CDR3 sequence reads: CASSLMLGAGYTF. CDR3 nucleotide sequence: TGTGCCAGCAGCTTAATGTTGGGGGCGGGCTACACCTTC. Together with reference TRBV7-9 and TRBJ1-2, the CDR3 gives the full variable domain: DTGVSQNPRHKITKRGQNVTFRCDPISEHNRLYWYRQTLGQGPEFLTYFQNEAQLEKSRLLSDRFSAERPKGSFSTLEIQRTEQGDSAMYLCASSLMLGAGYTFGSGTRLTVV.